This entry features one TCR beta chain sequence. Its matching antigen is unknown. The CDR3 length is 11 residues. Per the germline V gene, CDR1 is SGHTA and CDR2 is FQGNSA. V was shortened by 2 bases and J by 7 bases, with 3 bases between the two germline ends. The data are from a study of cytomegalovirus exposure and HLA in healthy donors. In the study overall: There were some 380 genotyped donors. Of these, roughly 80% fell in the genetic ancestry cluster associated with self-reported Caucasian donors.

Whole-study findings and limits: In vitro assays verified that a few CMV-associated chains recognized CMV antigens specifically.

Healthy bone marrow donors supplied every sample. With 60 Vbeta and 13 Jbeta primers, the PCR was carried out. In the authors' methods: As a later analysis found, there were 80 million or so unique TCR beta chains, of which around 10 million were shared. Using immunoSEQ multiplex PCR, the repertoire was profiled, and TCRdb retains in-frame clones only, with some absent. V and J calls and clone size are given by that table; D and trimming were obtained from the DNA. The sample includes approximately 93,000 clones, 78% of them seen just once. Sequenced material: PBMCs. This receptor was obtained from a woman in her thirties or forties in good health and CMV-seronegative. The chain carries TRBV7-2 and TRBJ2-1; D is uncertain. The CDR3 DNA reads TGTGCCAGCAGCTTAATAAATGAGCAGTTCTTC. As protein: CASSLINEQFF.